This T cell receptor beta chain was obtained from a study of T cell changes during pregnancy in multiple sclerosis. Only in-frame clones appear in the TCRdb table, and some are missing; sequencing was by immunoSEQ multiplex PCR. Among approximately 90,000 clones, just under 95% were seen once, and the ten largest hold about 0.8%. CDR3 length equals 14 residues. The source was peripheral blood, collected in the third trimester of pregnancy. This sequence joins TRBV21-1 and TRBJ2-7; TRBD1 is taken as the D call from the table, unchecked against the DNA. TRBV21-1 is tagged as a pseudogene. This sequence was found in a female donor with multiple sclerosis, enrolled in a pregnancy study. CDR3 in amino acids: CASSSDTFHYEQYF. The CDR3, as DNA: TGTGCCAGCAGCTCGGACACCTTCCACTACGAGCAGTACTTC.